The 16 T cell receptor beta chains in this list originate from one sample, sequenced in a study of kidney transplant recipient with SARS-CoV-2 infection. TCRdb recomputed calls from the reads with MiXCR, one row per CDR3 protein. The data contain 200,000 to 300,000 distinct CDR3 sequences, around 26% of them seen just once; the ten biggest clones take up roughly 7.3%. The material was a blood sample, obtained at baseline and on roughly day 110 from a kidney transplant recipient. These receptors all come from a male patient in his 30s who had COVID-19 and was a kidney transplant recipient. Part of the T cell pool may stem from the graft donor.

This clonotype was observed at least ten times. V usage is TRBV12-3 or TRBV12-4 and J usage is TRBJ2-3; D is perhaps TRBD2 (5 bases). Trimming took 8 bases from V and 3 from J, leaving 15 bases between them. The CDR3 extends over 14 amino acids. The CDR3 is CASLRGRTTDTQYF. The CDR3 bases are TGTGCCAGCCTTCGGGGTAGGACGACAGATACGCAGTATTTT.

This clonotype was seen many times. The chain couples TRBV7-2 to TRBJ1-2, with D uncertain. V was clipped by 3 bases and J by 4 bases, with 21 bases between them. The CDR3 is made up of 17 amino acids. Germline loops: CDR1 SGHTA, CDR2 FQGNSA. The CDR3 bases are TGTGCCAGCAGCTTTCATAACAGAGACGGAAAGACCTATGGCTACACCTTC. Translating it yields CASSFHNRDGKTYGYTF.

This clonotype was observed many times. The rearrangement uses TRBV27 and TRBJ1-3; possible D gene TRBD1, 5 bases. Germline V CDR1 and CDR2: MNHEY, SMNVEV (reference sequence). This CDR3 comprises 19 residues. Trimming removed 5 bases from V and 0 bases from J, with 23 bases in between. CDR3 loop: CASSLHLPRPGLSGNTIYF. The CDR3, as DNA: TGTGCCAGCAGTCTACATTTACCCCGACCGGGGCTCTCTGGAAACACCATATATTTT.

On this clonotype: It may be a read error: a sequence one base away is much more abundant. The chain's CDR3 is CASLLSAPGKTYGYTF. CDR3 nucleotide sequence: TGTGCCAGCCTACTGTCCGCACCAGGAAAGACCTATGGCTACACCTTC. The chain recombines TRBV5-4 with TRBJ1-2, with no clear D. This CDR3 region has 16 residues. The germline V gene encodes CDR1 SGHNT and CDR2 YYREEE (reference sequence). V was trimmed by 7 bases and J by 4 bases, leaving 23 bases between them.

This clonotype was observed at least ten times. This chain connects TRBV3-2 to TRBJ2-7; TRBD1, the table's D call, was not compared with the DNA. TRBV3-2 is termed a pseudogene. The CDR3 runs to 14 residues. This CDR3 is CASSQEGPRAPQYF. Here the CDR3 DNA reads TGTGCCAGCAGCCAAGAAGGTCCCAGGGCGCCCCAGTACTTC.

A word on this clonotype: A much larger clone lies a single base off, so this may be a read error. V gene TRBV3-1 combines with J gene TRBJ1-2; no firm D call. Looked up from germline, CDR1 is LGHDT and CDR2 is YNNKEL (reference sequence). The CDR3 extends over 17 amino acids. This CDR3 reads CASSKDYTLRKAYGYTF. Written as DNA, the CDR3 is TGTGCCAGCAGCAAAGACTACACCCTTCGAAAGGCCTATGGCTACACCTTC. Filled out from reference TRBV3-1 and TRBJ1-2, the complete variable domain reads DTAVSQTPKYLVTQMGNDKSIKCEQNLGHDTMYWYKQDSKKFLKIMFSYNNKELIINETVPNRFSPKSPDKAHLNLHINSLELGDSAVYFCASSKDYTLRKAYGYTFGSGTRLTVV.

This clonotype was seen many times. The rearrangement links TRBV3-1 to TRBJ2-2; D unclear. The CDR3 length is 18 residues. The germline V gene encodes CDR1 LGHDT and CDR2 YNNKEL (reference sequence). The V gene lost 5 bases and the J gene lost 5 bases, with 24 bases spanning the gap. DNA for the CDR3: TGTGCCAGCAGCAGTCGGTTTCCCATTTCAGGCTTGACCGGGGAGCTGTTTTTT. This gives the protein CASSSRFPISGLTGELFF.

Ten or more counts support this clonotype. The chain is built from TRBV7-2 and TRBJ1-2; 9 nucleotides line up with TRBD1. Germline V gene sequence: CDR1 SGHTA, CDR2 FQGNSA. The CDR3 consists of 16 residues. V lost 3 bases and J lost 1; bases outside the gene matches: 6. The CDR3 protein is CASSFGGTGLNYGYTF. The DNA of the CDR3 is TGTGCCAGCAGCTTTGGCGGGACAGGGCTTAACTATGGCTACACCTTC.

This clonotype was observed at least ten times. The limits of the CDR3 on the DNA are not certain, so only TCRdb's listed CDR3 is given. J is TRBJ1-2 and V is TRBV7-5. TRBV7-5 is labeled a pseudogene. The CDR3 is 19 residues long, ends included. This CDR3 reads CISVPESVGEVGKTYGYTF.

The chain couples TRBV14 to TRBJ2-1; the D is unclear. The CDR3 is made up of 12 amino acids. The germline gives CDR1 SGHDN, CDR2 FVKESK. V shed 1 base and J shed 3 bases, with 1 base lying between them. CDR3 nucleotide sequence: TGTGCCAGCAGCCAAGTCTACAATGAGCAGTTCTTC. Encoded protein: CASSQVYNEQFF.

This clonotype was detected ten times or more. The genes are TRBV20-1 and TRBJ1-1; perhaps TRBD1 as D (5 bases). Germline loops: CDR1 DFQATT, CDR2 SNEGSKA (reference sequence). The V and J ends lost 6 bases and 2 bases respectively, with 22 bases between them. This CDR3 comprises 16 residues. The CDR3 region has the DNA TGCAGTGCCCTAGGGGTGGGGGTTGGAAAAAACACTGAAGCTTTCTTT. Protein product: CSALGVGVGKNTEAFF.

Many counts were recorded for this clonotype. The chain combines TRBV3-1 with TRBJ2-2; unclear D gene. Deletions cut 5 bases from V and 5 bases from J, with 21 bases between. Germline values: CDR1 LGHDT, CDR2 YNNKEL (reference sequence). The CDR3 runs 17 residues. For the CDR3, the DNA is TGTGCCAGCAGCAATGATCCCATTTCAGGCTTGACCGGGGAGCTGTTTTTT. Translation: CASSNDPISGLTGELFF. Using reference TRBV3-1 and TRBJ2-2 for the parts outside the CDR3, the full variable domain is DTAVSQTPKYLVTQMGNDKSIKCEQNLGHDTMYWYKQDSKKFLKIMFSYNNKELIINETVPNRFSPKSPDKAHLNLHINSLELGDSAVYFCASSNDPISGLTGELFFGEGSRLTVL.

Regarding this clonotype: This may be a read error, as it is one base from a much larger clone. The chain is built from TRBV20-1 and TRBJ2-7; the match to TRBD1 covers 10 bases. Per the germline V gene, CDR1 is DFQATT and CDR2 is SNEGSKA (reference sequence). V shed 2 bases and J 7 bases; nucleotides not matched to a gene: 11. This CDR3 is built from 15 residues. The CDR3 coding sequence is TGCAGTGCTAGAAGCCCGGACAGGGGGTCGGGGGAGCAGTACTTC. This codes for CSARSPDRGSGEQYF.

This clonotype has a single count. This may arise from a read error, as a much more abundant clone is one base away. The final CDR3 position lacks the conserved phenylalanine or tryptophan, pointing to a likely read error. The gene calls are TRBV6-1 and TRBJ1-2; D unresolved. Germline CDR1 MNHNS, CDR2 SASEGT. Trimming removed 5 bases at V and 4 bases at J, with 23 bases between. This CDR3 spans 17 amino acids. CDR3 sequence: CASSHVHSMRKTYGYTL. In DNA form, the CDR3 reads TGTGCCAGCAGTCATGTACACTCTATGCGAAAGACCTATGGCTACACCCTC.

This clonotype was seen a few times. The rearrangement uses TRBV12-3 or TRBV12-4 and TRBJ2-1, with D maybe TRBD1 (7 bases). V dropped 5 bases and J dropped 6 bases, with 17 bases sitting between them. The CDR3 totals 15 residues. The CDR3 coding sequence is TGTGCCAGCAGTCATAGACAGGGAGGCCCCAATGAGCAGTTCTTC. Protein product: CASSHRQGGPNEQFF.

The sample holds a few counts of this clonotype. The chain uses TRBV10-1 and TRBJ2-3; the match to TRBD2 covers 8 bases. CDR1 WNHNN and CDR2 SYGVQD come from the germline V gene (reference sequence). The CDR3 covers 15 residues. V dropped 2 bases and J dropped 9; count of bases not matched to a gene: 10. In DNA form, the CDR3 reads TGCGCCAGCAGTGAGAGCGGGAGTCCGGATATCACGCAGTATTTT. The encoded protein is CASSESGSPDITQYF.